A single sample gave rise to the 26 T cell receptor beta chains below, sequenced in a study of regulatory T cells in long-lasting Graves disease. To make TCR beta libraries, researchers used iRepertoire HTBI primers and Arm-PCR of CDR3 regions. TCRdb reprocessed the multiplex PCR reads with MiXCR, giving one entry per CDR3 protein. The sample has about 560,000 distinct CDR3 sequences; approximately 16% are singletons. The time point: newly diagnosed GD, antithyroid drugs for less than 3 months. With RNA extracted from PBMCs as input, the TCR library was made. These same records also appear under a second study, on T cells in Graves' hyperthyroidism and ophthalmopathy.

The sample was peripheral blood mononuclear cells (PBMCs), taken at new diagnosis, from a patient treated with antithyroid drugs. The source of these receptors is a man aged 18 to 30 with Graves disease.

This clonotype was recorded many times. The CDR3 loop reads CASSSRGTGNYEQYF. CDR3 sequence (DNA): TGTGCCAGCAGTTCTCGGGGGACAGGAAACTACGAGCAGTACTTC. The chain uses TRBV27 and TRBJ2-7, with TRBD1 matching over 8 bases. The CDR3 length is 15 residues. In germline, CDR1 is MNHEY, CDR2 SMNVEV (reference sequence). V was pared by 4 bases and J by 3 bases, with 8 bases of the junction left unmatched.

This clonotype was detected ten times or more. The V call is TRBV30, the J call TRBJ2-7, with 8 bases identical to TRBD2. Losses at the gene ends were 7 bases for V and 5 bases for J; bases not matched to a gene: 10. The germline V gene encodes CDR1 GTSNPN and CDR2 SVGIG (reference sequence). There are 13 residues in the CDR3. This CDR3 reads CALSAGGWDEQYF. The CDR3 DNA is TGTGCCTTGTCGGCGGGGGGCTGGGACGAGCAGTACTTC.

This clonotype was picked up many times. The J gene is TRBJ2-1, the V gene TRBV11-3, with 7 positions matching TRBD1. J was trimmed by 5 bases and V by 5 bases; bases with no gene match: 6. The CDR3 has 14 amino acids. CDR1 SGHNT and CDR2 YENEEA come from the germline V gene. Here the CDR3 DNA reads TGTGCCAGCAGCACCCACAGGGGCAACAATGAGCAGTTCTTC. Its protein product is CASSTHRGNNEQFF. The variable domain in full, with the rest retrieved from reference TRBV11-3 and TRBJ2-1, is EAGVVQSPRYKIIEKKQPVAFWCNPISGHNTLYWYLQNLGQGPELLIRYENEEAVDDSQLPKDRFSAERLKGVDSTLKIQPAELGDSAVYLCASSTHRGNNEQFFGPGTRLTVL.

In regard to this clonotype: A far more abundant clone sits one base away, making this likely a read error. This chain uses TRBV29-1 with TRBJ2-7; 14 bases are a match to TRBD2. The germline V gene has CDR1 SQVTM and CDR2 ANQGSEA. The CDR3 totals 15 residues. J was trimmed by 7 bases and V by 6 bases; bases with no gene match: 11. The CDR3 nucleotides are TGCAGCGTCCTCACCGGGACTAGCGGGAGTAATGAGCAGTACTTC. Protein product: CSVLTGTSGSNEQYF.

This clonotype was seen only a few times. This chain connects TRBV5-1 to TRBJ1-5; D possibly corresponds to TRBD1 (5 bases). Germline loops: CDR1 SGHRS, CDR2 YFSETQ. CDR3 length: 14 residues. Trimming shortened V by 4 bases and J by 5 bases, and 13 bases separated the two germline ends. CDR3 in DNA: TGCGCCAGCAGCCTGGAGGGGTGGGATCAGCCCCAGCATTTT. Translating it yields CASSLEGWDQPQHF.

This clonotype has just a few counts. The chain has TRBV29-1 and TRBJ2-1; 9 bases map to TRBD2. CDR1 and CDR2 from the germline V gene are SQVTM and ANQGSEA. V gave up 8 bases and J gave up 8 bases; unmatched junction bases: 13. This CDR3 spans 14 amino acids. The CDR3 DNA follows: TGCAGCACGGAGGGTAGCGGGAGTCGGGATGAGCAGTTCTTC. The encoded protein is CSTEGSGSRDEQFF.

This clonotype was counted a few times. This chain uses TRBV30 with TRBJ2-5; D may be TRBD1 (6 bases). CDR3 length: 13 amino acids. Deletions cut 1 base from V and 4 bases from J, with 10 bases between. CDR1 is GTSNPN and CDR2 is SVGIG in the germline V gene (reference sequence). DNA for the CDR3: TGTGCCTGGAGTGGGGGGCTCGGAGAGACCCAGTACTTC. Translated: CAWSGGLGETQYF.

This clonotype showed up many times. The chain combines TRBV10-3 with TRBJ1-2; possibly TRBD1 for D (6 bases). Per germline, CDR1 ENHRY and CDR2 SYGVKD. Between the trimmed V and J ends, which lost 4 bases and 4 bases, there was a span of 13 bases. The CDR3 has 14 residues. Written as DNA, the CDR3 is TGTGCCATCAGTGTGGGGGCGGTGTCCTATGGCTACACCTTC. It specifies CAISVGAVSYGYTF.

The V call is TRBV3-1, the J call TRBJ1-2; 7 positions match TRBD1. The V gene end was trimmed by 1 base and the J gene end by 3 bases; junction bases not matched to a gene: 2. There are 14 residues in the CDR3. From germline, CDR1 is LGHDT and CDR2 YNNKEL (reference sequence). CDR3 nucleotide sequence: TGTGCCAGCAGCCAAGGACAGGGTTACTATGGCTACACCTTC. This codes for CASSQGQGYYGYTF.

This clonotype has at least ten counts. The gene calls are TRBV27 and TRBJ2-7; TRBD2 might be the D (7 bases). Trimming removed 3 bases at V and 3 bases at J, with 12 bases between. Per the germline V gene, CDR1 is MNHEY and CDR2 is SMNVEV (reference sequence). The CDR3 is made up of 14 amino acids. In nucleotides, the CDR3 is TGTGCCAGCAGTTTGGGGGGGCACCTCTACGAGCAGTACTTC. The encoded protein is CASSLGGHLYEQYF.

The chain joins TRBV12-3 or TRBV12-4 to TRBJ1-1; D is possibly TRBD1 (6 bases). Trimming removed 1 base from V and 4 bases from J, with 10 bases in between. This CDR3 is built from 14 residues. The chain's CDR3 is CASSLVPGVTEAFF. The CDR3 DNA follows: TGTGCCAGCAGTTTAGTTCCAGGGGTCACTGAAGCTTTCTTT.

In its sample, this clonotype was seen a few times. V is TRBV6-2 or TRBV6-3 and J is TRBJ2-5; TRBD2 agrees at 14 bases. The V gene's germline CDR1 is MNHEY and CDR2 SVGEGT. After removal of 6 bases from V and 5 bases from J, the junction contained 17 bases not matched to a gene. This CDR3 contains 19 residues. DNA of the CDR3: TGTGCCAGCAGAGTAATAGCCGGGACTAGCGGGAGATATCGGGAGACCCAGTACTTC. Translation: CASRVIAGTSGRYRETQYF.

This clonotype appeared a few times. The chain couples TRBV6-1 to TRBJ2-1; D gene uncertain. The CDR3 loop spans 16 amino acids. The germline gives CDR1 MNHNS, CDR2 SASEGT. The V end lost 8 bases, the J end lost 4 bases, and 21 bases lay between the germline ends. The CDR3 DNA reads TGTGCCAGCTCTTCTAAGTCTCCCAGGACGTACAATGAGCAGTTCTTC. Protein product: CASSSKSPRTYNEQFF.

This clonotype was detected only a few times. The J gene is TRBJ1-2, the V gene TRBV7-2; perhaps TRBD1 as D (6 bases). The CDR3 length is 13 residues. The V gene lost 4 bases and the J gene lost 8 bases, with 14 bases spanning the gap. Germline V lookup: CDR1 SGHTA, CDR2 FQGNSA. CDR3 amino acids: CASSYREGEGYTF. The DNA for the CDR3 is TGTGCCAGCAGCTACAGGGAGGGGGAAGGCTACACCTTC. Variable domain in full (rest from reference TRBV7-2 and TRBJ1-2): GAGVSQSPSNKVTEKGKDVELRCDPISGHTALYWYRQSLGQGLEFLIYFQGNSAPDKSGLPSDRFSAERTGGSVSTLTIQRTQQEDSAVYLCASSYREGEGYTFGSGTRLTVV.

The sample holds many counts of this clonotype. The chain has TRBV12-5 and TRBJ1-1; no clear D gene. V lost 1 base, J lost 0 bases, and 9 bases lay in between. Germline V gene lookup returns CDR1 LGHNT and CDR2 FRNRAP. CDR3 length equals 15 residues. The CDR3 reads CASGLGSGLNTEAFF. DNA of the CDR3: TGTGCTAGTGGTTTGGGGTCTGGGCTGAACACTGAAGCTTTCTTT.

This clonotype was detected many times. The J gene is TRBJ2-1, the V gene TRBV6-2 or TRBV6-3, with 7 bases lining up with TRBD2. CDR3 size: 17 residues. V lost 4 bases, J lost 0 bases, and 9 bases stayed unmatched. Per the germline V gene, CDR1 is MNHEY and CDR2 is SVGEGT. The CDR3 DNA follows: TGTGCCAGCAGTTTTTACCCTAGCGGAACCTCCTACAATGAGCAGTTCTTC. Protein: CASSFYPSGTSYNEQFF.

There are a few counts of this clonotype. The chain recombines TRBV5-1 with TRBJ2-7; D perhaps matches TRBD1 (5 bases). V gave up 3 bases and J gave up 2 bases, with 12 bases separating them. Germline CDR1 is SGHRS and CDR2 is YFSETQ. The CDR3 has 14 residues. The CDR3: CASSSGRDTYEQYF. CDR3 DNA sequence: TGCGCCAGCAGCTCGGGCAGGGATACCTACGAGCAGTACTTC.

This clonotype was seen ten or more times. The genes are TRBV11-1 and TRBJ2-7; 10 bases map to TRBD2. The CDR3 totals 15 residues. Trimming removed 5 bases from V and 4 bases from J; junction bases left unmatched: 8. The germline gives CDR1 SGHAT, CDR2 FQDESV (reference sequence). Here the CDR3 reads CASSDEREGQYEQYF. In DNA, the CDR3 is TGTGCCAGCAGCGATGAGCGGGAGGGCCAATACGAGCAGTACTTC.

By sample share, this clonotype is medium-sized. The chain has TRBV11-2 and TRBJ2-7, with D uncertain. The CDR3 extends over 15 amino acids. Trimming removed 5 bases at V and 6 bases at J, with 20 bases between. Germline V CDR1 and CDR2: SGHAT, FQNNGV. CDR3 DNA: TGTGCCAGCAGCCCAGCTGTCTCCCAAGCCGGCGAGCAGTACTTC. Its protein is CASSPAVSQAGEQYF.

This chain uses TRBV6-1 with TRBJ1-4, with 9 bases matching TRBD1. This CDR3 contains 16 residues. V lost 2 bases, J lost 8 bases, and 9 bases stayed unmatched. CDR1 and CDR2 from the germline V gene are MNHNS and SASEGT. The CDR3: CASSEPWTGVEEKLFF. The CDR3, as DNA: TGTGCCAGCAGTGAACCCTGGACAGGGGTGGAGGAAAAACTGTTTTTT.

This clonotype was picked up many times. The chain has TRBV2 and TRBJ1-4; D possibly corresponds to TRBD1 (5 bases). CDR1 and CDR2 (germline): SNHLY, FYNNEI. The V gene lost 4 bases and the J gene lost 4 bases, with 10 bases spanning the gap. This CDR3 contains 14 residues. CDR3 nucleotides: TGTGCCAGCAGTGCGGGCAGGGTTAATGAAAAACTGTTTTTT. This codes for CASSAGRVNEKLFF.

This clonotype was detected ten times or more. Sequence at one end of the junction differs from germline and may be a read error. This chain connects TRBV24-1 to TRBJ1-5; D gene uncertain. From germline, CDR1 is KGHDR and CDR2 SFDVKD. This CDR3 has 15 amino acids. CDR3 sequence (DNA): TGTGCCACCAGCGATTCGGTGGTTGGCAGTCAGCCCCAGCATTTT. Translating it yields CATSDSVVGSQPQHF.

On this clonotype: A read error is likely, as this CDR3 ends without the conserved phenylalanine or tryptophan. It is unclear where the CDR3 begins or ends on the DNA, so no DNA is shown, and the CDR3 is as TCRdb lists it. V and J are TRBV6-2 or TRBV6-3 and TRBJ2-1; the table's D call TRBD1 went unverified against the DNA. With termini counted, the CDR3 has 11 amino acids. Looked up from germline, CDR1 is MNHEY and CDR2 is SVGEGT. CDR3 sequence: CASYFPSRLTL.

The J gene is TRBJ2-5, the V gene TRBV28; D ambiguous. The CDR3 extends over 16 amino acids. The germline V gene has CDR1 MDHEN and CDR2 SYDVKM. V lost 3 bases, J lost 4 bases, and 18 bases lay in between. The CDR3 DNA is TGTGCCAGCAGTTTTGGGATTGGGAACATCGGAGAGACCCAGTACTTC. Residues: CASSFGIGNIGETQYF.

The chain links TRBV10-3 to TRBJ1-2; 9 bases match TRBD1. CDR3 size: 14 residues. V lost 4 bases and J lost 3; bases outside the gene matches: 3. CDR1 and CDR2 from the germline V gene are ENHRY and SYGVKD. CDR3 residues: CAISVDRGYYGYTF. In DNA form, the CDR3 reads TGTGCCATCAGTGTGGACAGGGGATACTATGGCTACACCTTC.

The table lists this clonotype with many counts. The rearrangement joins TRBV6-1 to TRBJ1-2; D gene unclear. The length of the CDR3 is 12 residues. Germline-derived CDR1 and CDR2 are MNHNS and SASEGT. V lost 7 bases to trimming and J lost 8 bases, with 14 bases between them. The CDR3 reads CASTDSPGGYTF. The CDR3 DNA follows: TGTGCCAGCACCGATTCCCCCGGAGGCTACACCTTC.